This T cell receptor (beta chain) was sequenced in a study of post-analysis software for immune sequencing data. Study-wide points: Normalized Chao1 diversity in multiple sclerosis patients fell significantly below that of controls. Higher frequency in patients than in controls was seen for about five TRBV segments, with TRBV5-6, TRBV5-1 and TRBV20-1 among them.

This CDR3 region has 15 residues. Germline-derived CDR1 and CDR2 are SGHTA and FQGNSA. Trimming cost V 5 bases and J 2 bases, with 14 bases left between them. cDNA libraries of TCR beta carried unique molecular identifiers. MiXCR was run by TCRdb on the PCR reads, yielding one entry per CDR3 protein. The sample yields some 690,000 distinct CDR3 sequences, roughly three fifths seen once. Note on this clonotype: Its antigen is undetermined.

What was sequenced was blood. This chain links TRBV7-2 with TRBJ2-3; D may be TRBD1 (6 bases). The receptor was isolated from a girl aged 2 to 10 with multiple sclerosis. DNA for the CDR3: TGTGCCAGCAGCGGTCAACAGGGAGTCACAGATACGCAGTATTTT. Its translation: CASSGQQGVTDTQYF.